These T cell receptor beta chains were read from a single sample in a study of blood T cell repertoires in COVID-19. Clones were sequenced by immunoSEQ multiplex PCR, and TCRdb holds only the in-frame ones, with some missing. The sample carries more than 95,000 clones, approximately 81% recorded once. The sample was peripheral blood. Receptors originate from a woman between 50 and 59 years old with acute or convalescent COVID-19. CDR3s include the opening cysteine and the closing phenylalanine or tryptophan. D genes are given only for firm matches.

j_call | v_call | d_call | cdr3_aa
TRBJ1-1 | TRBV5-1 | NA | CASSLSRNTEAFF
TRBJ1-1 | TRBV7-8 | NA | CASSLAPVNTEAFF
TRBJ2-1 | TRBV6-6 | NA | CASRLLAFDEQFF
TRBJ2-5 | TRBV12-3/TRBV12-4 | TRBD2 | CASSGGGQETQYF
TRBJ2-7 | TRBV15 | TRBD1 | CATKVGTEYEQYF
TRBJ2-2 | TRBV10-2 | TRBD1 | CASRSPGQGNTGELFF
TRBJ1-2 | TRBV4-2 | NA | CASSQDPTANYGYTF
TRBJ1-2 | TRBV5-4 | TRBD1 | CASSDGTVGGYTF
TRBJ1-5 | TRBV15 | TRBD1 | CATSRDREFLNHQPQHF
TRBJ2-3 | TRBV27 | TRBD2 | CASGASGSTDTQYF
TRBJ2-2 | TRBV10-3 | TRBD1 | CAIGGDRGRQAELFF
TRBJ1-6 | TRBV2 | NA | CASSGNYGSNSPLHF
TRBJ2-7 | TRBV28 | TRBD2 | CASSSTGTSSFGQYF
TRBJ2-1 | TRBV27 | NA | CASSSRTGNPAGTIYEQFF
TRBJ1-6 | TRBV5-5 | TRBD1 | CASSLEGQIQSPLHF
TRBJ1-3 | TRBV6-7 | TRBD1 | CASRHRGSSGNTIYF
TRBJ2-3 | TRBV6-6 | TRBD2 | CASSRGTSGRARTDTQYF
TRBJ2-1 | TRBV7-9 | TRBD1 | CASSWTGSNEQFF
TRBJ1-5 | TRBV6-5 | NA | CASKGVLGSNQPQHF
TRBJ1-3 | TRBV5-1 | NA | CASSFGTGHISGNTIYF
TRBJ2-3 | TRBV20-1 | NA | CSASPPLAFRTDTQYF
TRBJ1-1 | TRBV28 | NA | CASGSRATEAFF
TRBJ1-1 | TRBV11-2 | TRBD1 | CASSSQGQGEAFF
TRBJ1-3 | TRBV6-5 | NA | CASCKAGSDTIYF
TRBJ1-1 | TRBV18 | NA | CASSTDKNTEAFF
TRBJ1-2 | TRBV29-1 | NA | CSVGPQGYGYTF
TRBJ2-1 | TRBV6-2/TRBV6-3 | NA | CASSPEGQLFGNEQFF
TRBJ1-2 | TRBV10-3 | TRBD1 | CAITLDRNYGYTF
TRBJ2-4 | TRBV6-5 | TRBD2 | CASSYSAGGFIQYF
TRBJ2-1 | TRBV2 | TRBD1 | CATQSSDRGGNEQFF
TRBJ1-2 | TRBV28 | TRBD1 | CASSLFQGAGYTF
TRBJ2-4 | TRBV3-1/TRBV3-2 | TRBD2 | CASSQDTLAGLAKNIQYF
TRBJ2-5 | TRBV5-4 | TRBD1 | CASSSGQIQETQYF
TRBJ1-1 | TRBV3-1/TRBV3-2 | TRBD1 | CASSHEGAGEAFF
TRBJ2-3 | TRBV10-2 | TRBD1 | CASSESRGQWDTQYF
TRBJ2-5 | TRBV9 | NA | CASSRRVLETQYF
TRBJ1-1 | TRBV7-9 | NA | CASSLILGKNTEAFF
TRBJ1-2 | TRBV5-6 | TRBD1 | CASNRGTEDYGYTF
TRBJ2-7 | TRBV7-2 | TRBD2 | CASSLSAGDYEQYF
TRBJ2-5 | TRBV7-6 | TRBD2 | CASSGRFRLAGGQETQYF
TRBJ2-7 | TRBV7-9 | TRBD2 | CASSLDAQVGLAGFYEQYF
TRBJ2-7 | TRBV29-1 | NA | CSAEGPSYEQYF
TRBJ2-7 | TRBV2 | TRBD2 | CASIRTSGTPKMGYEQYF
TRBJ2-5 | TRBV7-2 | TRBD2 | CASSLSGLAGEQETQYF
TRBJ2-7 | TRBV15 | TRBD2 | CATSRVGSGSYEQYF
TRBJ1-2 | TRBV18 | NA | CASSLTGQIANYGYTF
TRBJ2-5 | TRBV19 | TRBD2 | CASSIFRVAGGRKTQYF
TRBJ1-1 | TRBV18 | TRBD1 | CASSPTTGSTEAFF
TRBJ1-4 | TRBV6-2/TRBV6-3 | TRBD1 | CASSSSHLGQGREKLFF
TRBJ1-1 | TRBV18 | TRBD1 | CASSPPKGTGNTEAFF
TRBJ2-3 | TRBV7-2 | TRBD2 | CASSTRGGRTDTQYF
TRBJ2-5 | TRBV7-9 | NA | CASSLNGPRGGSQYF
TRBJ2-1 | TRBV5-8 | TRBD1 | CASSVPRGRIINEQFF
TRBJ1-2 | TRBV12-5 | NA | CASALGRRDGYTF
TRBJ1-4 | TRBV7-9 | TRBD1 | CASSQPGTGNEKLFF
TRBJ2-1 | TRBV10-3 | TRBD1 | CAISESGGTGEGAYEQFF
TRBJ2-7 | TRBV10-1 | TRBD1 | CASSESGTGYEQYF
TRBJ2-7 | TRBV30 | NA | CAWSVQYEQYF
TRBJ2-2 | TRBV7-9 | NA | CASSGRAGSNTGELFF
TRBJ2-7 | TRBV9 | TRBD1 | CASSRGQDTYEQYF